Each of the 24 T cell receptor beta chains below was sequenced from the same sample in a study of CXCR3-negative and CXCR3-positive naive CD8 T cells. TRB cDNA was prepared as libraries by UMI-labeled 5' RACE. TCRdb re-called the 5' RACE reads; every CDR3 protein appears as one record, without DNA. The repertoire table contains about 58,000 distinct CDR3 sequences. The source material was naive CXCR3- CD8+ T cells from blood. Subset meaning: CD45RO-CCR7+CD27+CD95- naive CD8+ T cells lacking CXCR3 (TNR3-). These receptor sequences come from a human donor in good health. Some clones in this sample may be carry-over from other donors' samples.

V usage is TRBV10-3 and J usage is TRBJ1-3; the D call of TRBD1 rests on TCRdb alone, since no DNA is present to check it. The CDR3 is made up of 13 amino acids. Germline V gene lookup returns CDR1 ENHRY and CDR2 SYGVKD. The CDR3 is CAISQGAGNTIYF.

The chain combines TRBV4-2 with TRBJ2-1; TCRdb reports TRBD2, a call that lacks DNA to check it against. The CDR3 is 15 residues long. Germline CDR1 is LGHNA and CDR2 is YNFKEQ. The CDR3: CASSQDVEGYDEQFF.

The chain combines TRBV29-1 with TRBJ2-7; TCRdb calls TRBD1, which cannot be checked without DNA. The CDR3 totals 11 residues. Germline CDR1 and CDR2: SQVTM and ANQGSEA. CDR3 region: CSVQGPREQYF.

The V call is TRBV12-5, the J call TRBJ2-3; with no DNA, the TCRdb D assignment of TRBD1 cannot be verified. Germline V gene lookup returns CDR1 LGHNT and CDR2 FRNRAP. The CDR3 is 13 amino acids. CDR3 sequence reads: CASYWGAKDTQYF. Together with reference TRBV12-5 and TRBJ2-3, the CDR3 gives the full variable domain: DARVTQTPRHKVTEMGQEVTMRCQPILGHNTVFWYRQTMMQGLELLAYFRNRAPLDDSGMPKDRFSAEMPDATLATLKIQPSEPRDSAVYFCASYWGAKDTQYFGPGTRLTVL.

CDR3: CSVAGRDGAGTGSYNEQFF. This chain links TRBV29-1 with TRBJ2-1; TCRdb's D call, TRBD1, is unchecked because there is no DNA. CDR1 and CDR2 from the germline V gene are SQVTM and ANQGSEA. There are 19 residues in the CDR3.

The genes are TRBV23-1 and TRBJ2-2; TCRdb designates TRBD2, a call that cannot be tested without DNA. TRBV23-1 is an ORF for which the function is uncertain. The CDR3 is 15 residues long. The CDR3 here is CASGREDLNTGELFF.

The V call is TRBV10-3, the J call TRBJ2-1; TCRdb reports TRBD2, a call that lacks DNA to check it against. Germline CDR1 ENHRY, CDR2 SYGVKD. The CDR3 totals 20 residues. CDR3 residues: CAISESYSGLAGGPRDEQFF.

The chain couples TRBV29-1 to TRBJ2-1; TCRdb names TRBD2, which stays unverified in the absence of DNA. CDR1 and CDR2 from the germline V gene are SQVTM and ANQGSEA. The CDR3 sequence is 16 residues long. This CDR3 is CSVEGMGGSSYNEQFF.

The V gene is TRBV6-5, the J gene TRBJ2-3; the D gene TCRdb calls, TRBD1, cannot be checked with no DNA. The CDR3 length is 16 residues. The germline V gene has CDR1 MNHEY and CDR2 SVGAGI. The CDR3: CASSSKGGTSTDTQYF.

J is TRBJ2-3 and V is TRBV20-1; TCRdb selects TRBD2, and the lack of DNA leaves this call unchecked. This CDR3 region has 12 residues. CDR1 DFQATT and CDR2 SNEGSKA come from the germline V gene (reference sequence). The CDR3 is CTPRDSTDTQYF.

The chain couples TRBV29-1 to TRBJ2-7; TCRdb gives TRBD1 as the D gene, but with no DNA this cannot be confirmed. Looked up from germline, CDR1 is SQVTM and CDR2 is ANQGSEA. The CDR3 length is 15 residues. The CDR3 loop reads CSARHSDRALDEQYF.

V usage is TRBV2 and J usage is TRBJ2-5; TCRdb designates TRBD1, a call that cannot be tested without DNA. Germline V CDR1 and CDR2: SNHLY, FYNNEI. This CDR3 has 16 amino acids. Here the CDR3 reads CASSDKFRTGSETQYF. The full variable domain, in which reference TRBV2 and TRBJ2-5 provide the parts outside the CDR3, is EPEVTQTPSHQVTQMGQEVILRCVPISNHLYFYWYRQILGQKVEFLVSFYNNEISEKSEIFDDQFSVERPDGSNFTLKIRSTKLEDSAMYFCASSDKFRTGSETQYFGPGTRLLVL.

CDR3 sequence: CASSIGDVEAFF. The chain is built from TRBV19 and TRBJ1-1. Germline V gives CDR1 LNHDA, CDR2 SQIVND (reference sequence). The CDR3 length is 12 residues. The full variable domain, completed using reference TRBV19 and TRBJ1-1, is DGGITQSPKYLFRKEGQNVTLSCEQNLNHDAMYWYRQDPGQGLRLIYYSQIVNDFQKGDIAEGYSVSREKKESFPLTVTSAQKNPTAFYLCASSIGDVEAFFGQGTRLTVV.

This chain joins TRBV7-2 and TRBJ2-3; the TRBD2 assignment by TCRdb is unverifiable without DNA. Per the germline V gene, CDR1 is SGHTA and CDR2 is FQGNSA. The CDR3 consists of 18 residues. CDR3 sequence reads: CASSLLLAGGPSTDTQYF. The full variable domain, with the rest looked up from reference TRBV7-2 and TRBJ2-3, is GAGVSQSPSNKVTEKGKDVELRCDPISGHTALYWYRQSLGQGLEFLIYFQGNSAPDKSGLPSDRFSAERTGGSVSTLTIQRTQQEDSAVYLCASSLLLAGGPSTDTQYFGPGTRLTVL.

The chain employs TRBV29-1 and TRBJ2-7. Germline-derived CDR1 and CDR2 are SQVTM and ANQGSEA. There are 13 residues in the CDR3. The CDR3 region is CSVENGGSYEQYF.

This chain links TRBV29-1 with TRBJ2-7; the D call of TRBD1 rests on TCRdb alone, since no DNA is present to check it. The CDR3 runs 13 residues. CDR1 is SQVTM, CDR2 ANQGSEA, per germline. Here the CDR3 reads CSVEGTLSYEQYF.

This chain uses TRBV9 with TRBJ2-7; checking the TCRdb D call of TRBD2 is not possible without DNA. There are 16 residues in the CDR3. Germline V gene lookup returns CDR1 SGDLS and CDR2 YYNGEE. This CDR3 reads CASSVGLAGELYEQYF.

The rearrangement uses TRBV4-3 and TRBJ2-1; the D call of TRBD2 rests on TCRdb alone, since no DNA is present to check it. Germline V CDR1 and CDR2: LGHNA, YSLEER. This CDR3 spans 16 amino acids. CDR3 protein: CASSHASGTTYNEQFF.

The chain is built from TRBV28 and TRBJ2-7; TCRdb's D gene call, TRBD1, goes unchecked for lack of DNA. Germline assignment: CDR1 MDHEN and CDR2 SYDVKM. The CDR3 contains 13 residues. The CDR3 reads CASSLGTGYEQYF. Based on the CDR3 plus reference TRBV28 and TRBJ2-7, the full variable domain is DVKVTQSSRYLVKRTGEKVFLECVQDMDHENMFWYRQDPGLGLRLIYFSYDVKMKEKGDIPEGYSVSREKKERFSLILESASTNQTSMYLCASSLGTGYEQYFGPGTRLTVT.

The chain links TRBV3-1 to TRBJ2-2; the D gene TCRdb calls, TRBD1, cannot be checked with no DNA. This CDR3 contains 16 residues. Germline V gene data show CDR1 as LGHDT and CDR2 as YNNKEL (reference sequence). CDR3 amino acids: CASSQEIRGYTGELFF.

CDR3 amino acids: CASRPGHTYPLNIQYF. The gene calls are TRBV28 and TRBJ2-4; lacking DNA, the TRBD1 call made by TCRdb goes unchecked. The CDR3 extends over 16 amino acids. Germline V gene lookup returns CDR1 MDHEN and CDR2 SYDVKM.

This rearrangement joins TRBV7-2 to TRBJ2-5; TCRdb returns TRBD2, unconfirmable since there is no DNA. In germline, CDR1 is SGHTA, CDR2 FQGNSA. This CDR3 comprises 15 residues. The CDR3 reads CASSLAPGPQETQYF.

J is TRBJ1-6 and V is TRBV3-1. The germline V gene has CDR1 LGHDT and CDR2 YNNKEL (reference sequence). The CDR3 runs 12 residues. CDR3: CASSRHHSPLHF.

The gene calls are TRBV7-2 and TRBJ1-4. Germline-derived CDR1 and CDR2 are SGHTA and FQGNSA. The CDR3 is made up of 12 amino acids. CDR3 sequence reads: CASTQFDEKLFF.